Listed below are T cell receptor beta chains from one sample, sequenced in a study of tumor-infiltrating lymphocytes in primary liver carcinoma. TCRdb called the multiplex PCR reads again in MiXCR, with one record for every CDR3 protein. This table has about 320,000 distinct CDR3 sequences, over 55% appearing once. Sequencing was performed on peripheral blood. Receptors were obtained from a man aged 35 to 55 with primary liver carcinoma and hepatitis B virus infection. CDR3s include the opening cysteine and the closing phenylalanine or tryptophan. D genes are given only for firm matches. Clone size is shown for a subset of rows, as once, few, many or a class of expanded clone.

V gene	CDR3 length	D gene	J gene	clone size	CDR3 protein	CDR3 DNA
TRBV20-1	17	TRBD2	TRBJ2-1	.	CSAFLTSGSPAYNEQFF	TGTAGTGCCTTCTTAACTAGCGGGAGTCCCGCATACAATGAGCAGTTCTTC
TRBV12-3/TRBV12-4	17	.	TRBJ1-5	.	CASSFKIGGGGNQPQHF	TGTGCCAGCAGCTTCAAGATCGGGGGAGGAGGCAATCAGCCCCAGCATTTT
TRBV6-6	13	TRBD2	TRBJ2-7	.	CASNQGLAWEQCF	TGTGCCAGCAACCAAGGACTAGCATGGGAGCAGTGCTTC
TRBV4-3	16	.	TRBJ2-7	.	CAGSQDVSLAKNEQCF	TGCGCCGGCAGCCAAGATGTAAGTCTTGCGAAAAACGAGCAGTGCTTC
TRBV6-5	14	.	TRBJ2-1	.	CASRLMEGAHEQFF	TGTGCCAGCAGATTAATGGAAGGGGCCCATGAGCAGTTCTTC
TRBV11-1	13	.	TRBJ2-7	few	CASERGGMQEQYF	TGTGCCAGCGAACGTGGAGGGATGCAGGAGCAATACTTC
TRBV10-3	13	TRBD1	TRBJ1-2	few	CDISEQGNYGYTF	TGTGACATCAGTGAACAGGGGAACTATGGCTACACCTTC
TRBV14	15	TRBD1	TRBJ2-1	.	CASRQGQGSLNEQFF	TGTGCCAGCAGACAAGGACAGGGTTCCCTCAATGAGCAGTTCTTC
TRBV11-2	15	.	TRBJ1-2	.	CANSQTDWAYYGYTF	TGTGCCAACAGCCAAACCGACTGGGCGTACTATGGCTACACCTTC
TRBV2	16	TRBD2	TRBJ2-1	.	CASSWGLAGGTNEQFF	TGTGCCAGCAGCTGGGGACTAGCGGGAGGTACGAATGAGCAGTTCTTC
TRBV4-3	15	TRBD1	TRBJ2-6	.	CASRQPAQGHSVLTF	TGCGCCAGCAGGCAACCCGCACAGGGGCACTCGGTCCTGACTTTC
TRBV29-1	12	.	TRBJ2-2	.	CSVTPNTRELFF	TGCAGCGTTACGCCGAACACCAGGGAGCTGTTTTTT
TRBV28	15	.	TRBJ2-5	.	CASTHSSKGRETQYF	TGTGCCAGCACCCACTCCTCAAAGGGTCGGGAGACCCAGTACTTC
TRBV5-1	13	TRBD2	TRBJ2-1	few	CASSLSSGNEQFF	TGCGCCAGCAGCTTATCTAGCGGCAATGAGCAGTTCTTC
TRBV6-5	13	.	TRBJ2-5	.	CASRRTFQETQYF	TGTGCCAGCAGGAGGACTTTTCAAGAGACCCAGTACTTC
TRBV21-1	14	.	TRBJ1-1	few	CASSETGMGTEAFF	TGTGCCAGCAGCGAAACAGGGATGGGGACTGAAGCTTTCTTT
TRBV6-2/TRBV6-3	14	.	TRBJ1-2	many	CASRLSGGHYGYTF	TGTGCCAGCAGACTCTCCGGGGGTCACTATGGCTACACCTTC
TRBV7-9	15	TRBD1	TRBJ2-3	.	CASSGWTGSTDTQYF	TGTGCCAGCAGTGGATGGACAGGAAGCACAGATACGCAGTATTTT
TRBV6-2/TRBV6-3	16	TRBD1	TRBJ1-5	many	CASRTGQGLSNQPQHF	TGTGCCAGCAGGACCGGACAGGGGCTTAGCAATCAGCCCCAGCATTTT
TRBV11-2	15	TRBD2	TRBJ2-3	many	CASSLSSGITDTQYF	TGTGCCAGCAGCTTGTCTAGCGGGATCACAGATACGCAGTATTTT
TRBV6-2/TRBV6-3	12	.	TRBJ1-5	.	CASRSRYQPQHF	TGTGCCAGCAGGTCAAGGTATCAGCCCCAGCATTTT
TRBV7-9	16	.	TRBJ1-2	.	CVSSLARGGYAYGYTF	TGTGTCAGCAGCTTAGCGAGGGGAGGGTACGCCTATGGCTACACTTTC
TRBV28	15	.	TRBJ2-5	.	CDSTPGAFAQETQYF	TGTGACAGCACCCCTGGGGCGTTTGCACAAGAGACCCAGTACTTC
TRBV4-3	18	.	TRBJ2-6	.	CTSSQTWTVSSGANVLTF	TGCACCAGCAGCCAAACATGGACAGTGAGCTCTGGGGCCAACGTCCTGACTTTC
TRBV6-5	16	TRBD2	TRBJ2-1	.	CADSWTIGRAGEKQFF	TGTGCCGACAGTTGGACTATCGGGAGGGCCGGGGAAAAGCAGTTCTTC
TRBV29-1	10	.	TRBJ2-1	many	CSVNPDEQFF	TGCAGCGTTAACCCCGATGAGCAGTTCTTC
TRBV6-6	17	TRBD1	TRBJ1-3	few	CASSILSGTGAVGTIYF	TGTGCCAGCAGTATCCTTTCCGGGACAGGGGCGGTGGGCACCATATATTTT
TRBV6-5	17	.	TRBJ2-1	.	CASSYYRLAGYGDEQLF	TGTGCCAGCAGTTACTATAGGTTGGCAGGGTATGGGGATGAGCAGTTATTC
TRBV12-3/TRBV12-4	14	.	TRBJ2-3	.	CSSSASGATDTQYF	TGTTCCAGCAGTGCTAGTGGGGCCACAGATACGCAGTATTTT
TRBV4-3	16	.	TRBJ2-7	many	CASSQDIEGTPYEQYF	TGCGCCAGCAGCCAAGATATTGAGGGAACTCCCTACGAGCAGTACTTC
TRBV6-4	13	TRBD1	TRBJ2-7	few	CASSEGQGGEQYF	TGTGCCAGCAGTGAGGGACAGGGAGGCGAGCAGTACTTC
TRBV11-1	17	.	TRBJ2-3	.	CTSSLRWASASTDTQYF	TGTACCAGCAGCTTAAGATGGGCTAGCGCTAGCACGGATACGCAGTATTTT
TRBV4-3	15	.	TRBJ2-1	many	CASSQDRLVNNEQFF	TGCGCCAGCAGCCAAGACAGGCTAGTGAACAATGAGCAGTTCTTC
TRBV7-8	15	TRBD2	TRBJ2-7	.	CASSLKTSGSYEQYF	TGTGCCAGCAGCCTCAAGACTAGCGGGAGCTACGAGCAGTACTTC
TRBV5-1	13	.	TRBJ2-7	few	CASSLEGGYEQYF	TGCGCCAGCAGCTTGGAAGGTGGCTACGAGCAGTACTTC
TRBV5-1	13	.	TRBJ2-2	.	CASSFDRTGKLFF	TGCGCCAGCAGCTTTGACCGCACCGGGAAGCTGTTTTTT
TRBV5-6	15	.	TRBJ1-1	.	CASSLIGEKDTEAFF	TGTGCCAGCAGCTTGATAGGCGAGAAGGACACTGAAGCTTTCTTT
TRBV21-1	13	.	TRBJ2-1	.	CATQAGGWNEQFF	TGTGCCACCCAAGCGGGAGGGTGGAATGAGCAGTTCTTC
TRBV28	17	TRBD1	TRBJ2-2	.	CASSLFGTGANTGELFF	TGTGCCAGCAGTTTATTTGGGACAGGGGCGAACACCGGGGAGCTGTTTTTT
TRBV7-9	14	TRBD1	TRBJ1-2	.	CASSLEQGNHGYTF	TGTGCCAGCAGCTTAGAACAGGGGAACCATGGCTACACCTTC
TRBV28	11	.	TRBJ1-4	.	CASRSTLKLFF	TGTGCCAGCAGATCCACTTTAAAGCTGTTTTTT
TRBV30	14	.	TRBJ1-6	.	CAWSATGWDSPLHF	TGTGCCTGGAGCGCGACAGGCTGGGATTCACCCCTCCACTTT
TRBV4-3	15	TRBD1	TRBJ1-2	.	CASSQEFTGVRGYTF	TGCGCCAGCAGCCAAGAGTTCACAGGGGTACGGGGCTACACCTTC
TRBV5-1	13	.	TRBJ2-7	.	CASSSPGGEEQYF	TGCGCCAGCAGCTCCCCGGGCGGGGAAGAGCAGTACTTC
TRBV11-1	16	.	TRBJ2-5	.	CASSFQQATVGETQYF	TGTGCCAGCAGCTTTCAACAGGCAACAGTGGGAGAGACCCAGTACTTC
TRBV4-1	14	TRBD1	TRBJ2-7	many	CASSYNRGPYEQYF	TGCGCCAGCAGCTATAACAGGGGCCCCTACGAGCAGTACTTC
TRBV5-4	16	.	TRBJ1-2	.	CASILELGGRGYGYTF	TGTGCCAGCATCCTAGAACTGGGGGGCCGGGGGTATGGCTACACCTTC
TRBV5-1	14	.	TRBJ2-7	.	CASSPRTDTYEQYF	TGCGCCAGCAGCCCACGGACAGACACCTACGAGCAGTACTTC
TRBV5-8	18	TRBD2	TRBJ2-7	.	CASTPLGLAGPYSYEQYF	TGTGCCAGCACCCCACTCGGGCTAGCGGGCCCATATTCCTACGAGCAGTACTTC
TRBV1	14	.	TRBJ2-7	.	CTSSRGTAPYEQYF	TGCACCAGCAGCCGGGGGACAGCCCCCTACGAGCAGTACTTC
TRBV6-6	15	.	TRBJ1-5	.	CATTRGDLSNQPKHF	TGTGCAACCACTCGGGGGGATCTTAGCAATCAGCCCAAGCATTTT